The following is a T cell receptor beta chain sequence with its context. These data are taken from a study of blood T cell repertoires in COVID-19. About the study: From T cells, B-cell-depleted T cells, or PBMCs came the material, which was cDNA or gDNA.

Looked up from germline, CDR1 is SGHDN and CDR2 is FVKESK. This CDR3 has 14 amino acids. V lost 4 bases, J lost 4 bases, and 13 bases lay in between. Participants were placed into cohorts based on the clinical history they reported. Clones were read by immunoSEQ multiplex PCR, and TCRdb kept only the in-frame ones, dropping some. The sample has 200,000 to 250,000 clones, roughly 89% seen once. The TCR was taken from a young man with acute COVID-19. V and J are TRBV14 and TRBJ1-2; D may be TRBD1 (6 bases). Material for sequencing was PBMCs or T cells enriched from blood (not recorded which). In DNA, the CDR3 is TGTGCCAGCAGCCTAAACGCGGGGGCCTATGGCTACACCTTC. Protein sequence: CASSLNAGAYGYTF.